The 30 T cell receptor beta chains given below trace back to one sample, sequenced in a study of cytomegalovirus exposure and HLA in healthy donors. PCR amplification relied on 60 Vbeta primers (plus 13 Jbeta primers). Sequencing used immunoSEQ multiplex PCR; TCRdb keeps in-frame clones, though not all of them. The repertoire consists of tens of thousands of clones, with about four fifths occurring once and the leading ten covering about 3.2%. Sequencing input: PBMCs. These receptors originate from a woman aged 25 to 39 in good health and CMV-seronegative.

The chain employs TRBV9 and TRBJ1-5; D may be TRBD1 (5 bases). Germline CDR1 SGDLS, CDR2 YYNGEE. The CDR3 spans 16 residues. Trimming cost V 0 bases and J 1 base, with 11 bases left between them. The CDR3 loop is CASSVGWGGSNQPQHF. The CDR3 coding sequence is TGTGCCAGCAGCGTAGGGTGGGGGGGAAGCAATCAGCCCCAGCATTTT.

The V call is TRBV5-1, the J call TRBJ2-2, with D perhaps matching TRBD2 (5 bases). The V gene's germline CDR1 is SGHRS and CDR2 YFSETQ. V dropped 6 bases and J dropped 0 bases, with 15 bases sitting between them. The CDR3 consists of 16 residues. Written as DNA, the CDR3 is TGCGCCAGCACCTTCATGTCGGGGACGAACACCGGGGAGCTGTTTTTT. Protein: CASTFMSGTNTGELFF.

The gene calls are TRBV10-3 and TRBJ2-3; 12 positions agree with TRBD2. J was trimmed by 5 bases and V by 4 bases; bases with no gene match: 4. CDR3 length: 15 residues. CDR1 and CDR2 from the germline V gene are ENHRY and SYGVKD. CDR3 sequence: CAISALAGGQDTQYF. The CDR3 nucleotides are TGTGCCATCAGTGCCCTAGCGGGGGGGCAAGATACGCAGTATTTT.

This clone was recorded only once. The gene calls are TRBV12-2 and TRBJ2-1; the table's D call, TRBD1, has no DNA check behind it. TRBV12-2 is a pseudogene. This CDR3 is built from 17 residues. The CDR3 region has the DNA TGTGCAAGTCGCTTAGACTGGGCCAGCAGCTCCTACAATGAGCAGTTCTTC. Protein sequence: CASRLDWASSSYNEQFF.

This chain uses TRBV7-2 with TRBJ2-1; D perhaps matches TRBD2 (5 bases). Trimming pared 2 bases from V and 9 bases from J, leaving 14 bases between. CDR1 is SGHTA and CDR2 is FQGNSA in the germline V gene. The CDR3 is 14 amino acids. The CDR3, as DNA: TGTGCCAGCAGCTTAATGCTAGCCCCAAGTGAGCAGTTCTTC. Its translation is CASSLMLAPSEQFF.

This clone was picked up one time. The rearrangement links TRBV4-3 to TRBJ1-4, with TRBD1 as a possible D gene (6 bases). The CDR3 has 16 amino acids. The ends were cut back, 5 bases at V and 3 bases at J, with 16 bases in the middle. The germline CDR1 and CDR2 sequences are LGHNA and YSLEER. CDR3 in amino acids: CASSEGDRKANEKLFF. The CDR3 DNA sequence: TGCGCCAGCAGCGAAGGCGACAGGAAAGCTAATGAAAAACTGTTTTTT.

This sequence joins TRBV21-1 and TRBJ1-2; the DNA was not used to check the table's D call, TRBD1. TRBV21-1 is listed as a pseudogene. The CDR3 extends over 14 amino acids. The CDR3 bases are TGTGCCAGCATCCGGCCAGGGTATAGGGATGGCTACACCTTC. Translated, it gives CASIRPGYRDGYTF.

This chain links TRBV2 with TRBJ1-3; possible D gene TRBD1, 5 bases. This CDR3 region has 16 residues. Trimming pared 3 bases from V and 0 bases from J, leaving 12 bases between. Looked up from germline, CDR1 is SNHLY and CDR2 is FYNNEI. For the CDR3, the DNA is TGTGCCAGCAGTGAGTGGGGGGACCCCTCTGGAAACACCATATATTTT. This gives the protein CASSEWGDPSGNTIYF.

The chain is built from TRBV7-2 and TRBJ2-2, with 7 bases lining up with TRBD2. CDR3 length equals 17 residues. From germline, CDR1 is SGHTA and CDR2 FQGNSA. With V trimmed by 5 bases and J by 2 bases, 11 bases remained unmatched. CDR3: CASSPQPGRLNTGELFF. CDR3 bases: TGTGCCAGCAGCCCCCAACCCGGGAGGCTAAACACCGGGGAGCTGTTTTTT.

The J gene is TRBJ1-6, the V gene TRBV2; D not certain. The CDR3 has 13 amino acids. Germline-derived CDR1 and CDR2 are SNHLY and FYNNEI. The V and J ends lost 2 bases and 4 bases respectively, with 3 bases between them. As DNA, the CDR3 is TGTGCCAGCAGTGAACTGTATAATTCACCCCTCCACTTT. Translating it yields CASSELYNSPLHF.

The genes are TRBV27 and TRBJ1-1; TRBD1 matches at 10 bases. The CDR3 totals 18 residues. Trimming cost V 3 bases and J 0 bases; bases outside gene matches: 10. Germline V gene sequence: CDR1 MNHEY, CDR2 SMNVEV (reference sequence). The CDR3 DNA is TGTGCCAGCAGTTTCCCCGGGACAGGGGACTATATGAACACTGAAGCTTTCTTT. Its translation: CASSFPGTGDYMNTEAFF.

V and J are TRBV6-1 and TRBJ2-5; 7 nucleotides line up with TRBD1. In germline, CDR1 is MNHNS, CDR2 SASEGT. CDR3 length equals 14 residues. J was trimmed by 2 bases and V by 10 bases; bases with no gene match: 10. In DNA, the CDR3 is TGTGCCACCGATCGACAGGGCCCGCAAGAGACCCAGTACTTC. This codes for CATDRQGPQETQYF.

This rearrangement joins TRBV11-2 to TRBJ2-1; possibly TRBD2 for D (5 bases). Trimming removed 8 bases from V and 5 bases from J, with 19 bases in between. Germline V gene lookup returns CDR1 SGHAT and CDR2 FQNNGV. This CDR3 contains 15 residues. CDR3 DNA: TGTGCCAGCTCCGGGGTCGGGCTTCCTAACAATGAGCAGTTCTTC. The encoded protein is CASSGVGLPNNEQFF.

The J gene is TRBJ2-3, the V gene TRBV6-1; TRBD2 might be the D (6 bases). The CDR3 sequence is 14 residues long. Germline CDR1 and CDR2: MNHNS and SASEGT. Trimming stripped 7 bases from V and 5 bases from J, with 16 bases between. The CDR3 region is CASNRGGEIDTQYF. The CDR3 coding sequence is TGTGCCAGCAACCGCGGCGGGGAGATAGATACGCAGTATTTT.

A word on this clone: An end of the junction differs from the germline gene, which may be a read error. Other DNA sequences of this sample code for an identical CDR3. The chain combines TRBV7-9 with TRBJ2-7; 9 bases are a match to TRBD1. The CDR3 runs 14 residues. From germline, CDR1 is SEHNR and CDR2 FQNEAQ (reference sequence). CDR3 sequence reads: CSSSLVGQGYEQYF. The CDR3 region has the DNA TGTTCCAGCAGCTTAGTGGGACAGGGCTACGAGCAGTACTTC.

The chain uses TRBV6-4 and TRBJ2-7, with 9 bases aligning to TRBD1. The germline gives CDR1 MRHNA, CDR2 SNTAGT. This CDR3 has 14 residues. J was trimmed by 5 bases and V by 10 bases; bases with no gene match: 12. CDR3 nucleotides: TGTGCCACCCGCAGAATACAGGGGGCAAACGAGCAGTACTTC. Protein: CATRRIQGANEQYF.

The chain combines TRBV4-2 with TRBJ1-1; a weak D match, TRBD1 (6 bases). In germline, CDR1 is LGHNA, CDR2 YNFKEQ. Trimming took off 1 base at V and 1 base at J, with 22 bases between the two ends. The CDR3 is 19 amino acids. This chain's CDR3 is CASSQGGSSQTGTNTEAFF. The CDR3 coding sequence is TGTGCCAGCAGCCAAGGGGGTTCCAGCCAAACAGGGACGAACACTGAAGCTTTCTTT.

About this clone itself: A junction end diverges from the germline sequence, so it may reflect a read error. This rearrangement joins TRBV11-2 to TRBJ1-6; D gene ambiguous. There are 16 residues in the CDR3. Germline loops: CDR1 SGHAT, CDR2 FQNNGV. The CDR3 spells CASRTQPSSYNSPLHF. As DNA, the CDR3 is TGTGCCAGCAGAACCCAACCAAGCTCCTACAATTCACCCCTCCACTTT.

The J gene is TRBJ1-1, the V gene TRBV10-3, with a possible D match to TRBD1 (5 bases). Germline CDR1 and CDR2: ENHRY and SYGVKD. The ends were cut back, 4 bases at V and 1 base at J, with 19 bases in the middle. The CDR3 extends over 17 amino acids. In DNA form, the CDR3 reads TGTGCCATCAGTGTTAGAGCGACAGCTACTTCGAACACTGAAGCTTTCTTT. It specifies CAISVRATATSNTEAFF.

By proportion, this clone is medium-sized. The CDR3 DNA sequence: TGCGCCAGCAGTGAAGATATGGGGACAGGGGTCCACGAGCAGTACTTC. It yields the protein CASSEDMGTGVHEQYF. The chain is built from TRBV10-2 and TRBJ2-7, with 10 bases that match TRBD1. The germline gives CDR1 WSHSY, CDR2 SAAADI. The CDR3 runs to 16 residues. Losses at the gene ends were 3 bases for V and 5 bases for J; bases not matched to a gene: 10.

This chain links TRBV10-3 with TRBJ2-5; the D gene is possibly TRBD2 (5 bases). The J call may be incorrect, as the DNA end agrees better with TRBJ2-7. The germline V gene encodes CDR1 ENHRY and CDR2 SYGVKD. The CDR3 length is 14 residues. CDR3 amino acids: CAISPPGSAYEQYF. The CDR3 nucleotides are TGTGCCATCAGTCCCCCGGGGAGCGCCTACGAGCAGTACTTC.

The V gene is TRBV19, the J gene TRBJ2-3, with D perhaps matching TRBD1 (7 bases). The V end lost 7 bases, the J end lost 4 bases, and 21 bases lay between the germline ends. This CDR3 has 16 amino acids. Germline V CDR1 and CDR2: LNHDA, SQIVND (reference sequence). The CDR3 is CASTPGRGGGADTQYF. The CDR3 region has the DNA TGTGCCAGTACCCCTGGGAGAGGGGGCGGGGCAGATACGCAGTATTTT.

This clone was seen a few times. This sequence joins TRBV5-6 and TRBJ1-5; D is unresolved. Germline V gene data show CDR1 as SGHDT and CDR2 as YYEEEE. Trimming took off 4 bases at V and 1 base at J, with 12 bases between the two ends. This CDR3 spans 15 amino acids. The DNA for the CDR3 is TGTGCCAGCAGCAAACGAGGGAGAAGCAATCAGCCCCAGCATTTT. Its protein is CASSKRGRSNQPQHF.

The chain uses TRBV12-1 and TRBJ2-7; the table's D gene call, TRBD1, was not cross checked with the DNA. TRBV12-1 is a recognized pseudogene. The CDR3 runs 14 residues. The CDR3 DNA reads as TGTGCCAGCATCCCGAGGGGACAGGACGACGAGCAGTACTTC. Translating it yields CASIPRGQDDEQYF.

This sequence joins TRBV28 and TRBJ1-2; 7 bases are shared with TRBD1. Unmatched junction bases numbered 12, after V lost 4 bases and J lost 4 bases. The CDR3 runs 16 residues. CDR1 is MDHEN and CDR2 is SYDVKM in the germline V gene. CDR3: CASSSTGAQFLYGYTF. The CDR3 nucleotides read TGTGCCAGCAGTTCTACAGGGGCCCAGTTTCTCTATGGCTACACCTTC.

V and J are TRBV11-2 and TRBJ2-1, with D maybe TRBD1 (6 bases). CDR3 size: 17 residues. In germline, CDR1 is SGHAT, CDR2 FQNNGV. Deletions cut 5 bases from V and 7 bases from J, with 24 bases between. The CDR3 spells CASSQEGQILSGNEQFF. The CDR3 DNA reads TGTGCCAGCAGCCAAGAGGGACAAATTTTATCGGGGAATGAGCAGTTCTTC.

Points on this clone: No conserved phenylalanine or tryptophan ends this CDR3, so it is likely a read error. The chain has TRBV30 and TRBJ1-6, with TRBD1 matching 9 bases. The CDR3 runs 15 residues. The germline V gene encodes CDR1 GTSNPN and CDR2 SVGIG (reference sequence). The trim removed 3 bases at V and 7 bases at J, leaving 7 bases unmatched. This chain's CDR3 is CAWRPGDRDNSPLHS. The DNA for the CDR3 is TGTGCCTGGAGGCCAGGGGACAGGGACAATTCACCCCTCCACTCT.

This clone was observed a few times. The rearrangement links TRBV9 to TRBJ1-2; tentative D call: TRBD1 (5 bases). The CDR3 is 14 amino acids. The V end lost 0 bases, the J end lost 5 bases, and 11 bases lay between the germline ends. The germline gives CDR1 SGDLS, CDR2 YYNGEE. CDR3 bases: TGTGCCAGCAGCGTAGAGACGTCAGGGTATGGCTACACCTTC. Its translation is CASSVETSGYGYTF. Using reference TRBV9 and TRBJ1-2 for the parts outside the CDR3, the full variable domain is DSGVTQTPKHLITATGQRVTLRCSPRSGDLSVYWYQQSLDQGLQFLIQYYNGEERAKGNILERFSAQQFPDLHSELNLSSLELGDSALYFCASSVETSGYGYTFGSGTRLTVV.

The chain has TRBV11-2 and TRBJ1-2, with TRBD1 matching 7 bases. CDR3 length: 17 amino acids. CDR1 and CDR2 (germline): SGHAT, FQNNGV. The V gene end was trimmed by 0 bases and the J gene end by 4 bases; junction bases not matched to a gene: 11. The CDR3 DNA sequence: TGTGCCAGCAGCTTAGACCCGACAGGGACGGGGTCCTATGGCTACACCTTC. Its translation: CASSLDPTGTGSYGYTF.

The genes are TRBV19 and TRBJ2-2; D is ambiguous. With 5 bases removed from V and 1 base from J, the gap between germline ends came to 17 bases. This CDR3 contains 17 residues. Germline V CDR1 and CDR2: LNHDA, SQIVND (reference sequence). The CDR3 reads CASSPRSDSVNTGELFF. DNA for the CDR3: TGTGCCAGTAGTCCTCGCTCTGACTCCGTGAACACCGGGGAGCTGTTTTTT.